Listed here are 3 T cell receptor beta chains from one sample, sequenced in a study of OX40 agonist ivuxolimab in advanced cancers. TCRdb's table, derived via immunoSEQ multiplex PCR, lists solely in-frame clones and lacks some. Here the sample spans fewer than 45,000 clones, 74% being singletons. Sample: CD4+ or CD8+ T cells sorted from blood, taken in a trial of the OX40 agonist ivuxolimab. The receptor source for this set is an adult with an advanced solid tumor such as melanoma, head and neck, liver or kidney cancer.

This clone was counted a few times. The rearrangement links TRBV19 to TRBJ1-3; no firm D call. Per germline, CDR1 LNHDA and CDR2 SQIVND (reference sequence). This CDR3 is built from 14 residues. The ends were cut back, 5 bases at V and 0 bases at J, with 8 bases in the middle. CDR3 DNA sequence: TGTGCCAGTAGTCCAGCCCGCTCTGGAAACACCATATATTTT. Translation: CASSPARSGNTIYF.

This sequence joins TRBV6-5 and TRBJ2-3; D is tentatively TRBD1 or TRBD2 (6 bases each). The CDR3 loop spans 15 amino acids. Between the trimmed V and J ends, which lost 6 bases and 3 bases, there was a span of 16 bases. Per germline, CDR1 MNHEY and CDR2 SVGAGI. The CDR3, as DNA: TGTGCCAGCAGGAGTCAGGGGACTCGGACAGATACGCAGTATTTT. Translating it yields CASRSQGTRTDTQYF.

The chain is built from TRBV7-7 and TRBJ1-6; a weak D match, TRBD1 (5 bases). Germline V lookup: CDR1 SSHAT, CDR2 FNYEAQ (reference sequence). The CDR3 sequence is 13 residues long. Between the trimmed V and J ends, which lost 4 bases and 9 bases, there was a span of 10 bases. CDR3 in amino acids: CASSSGPISPLHF. DNA of the CDR3: TGTGCCAGCAGCTCGGGACCGATTTCACCCCTCCACTTT.